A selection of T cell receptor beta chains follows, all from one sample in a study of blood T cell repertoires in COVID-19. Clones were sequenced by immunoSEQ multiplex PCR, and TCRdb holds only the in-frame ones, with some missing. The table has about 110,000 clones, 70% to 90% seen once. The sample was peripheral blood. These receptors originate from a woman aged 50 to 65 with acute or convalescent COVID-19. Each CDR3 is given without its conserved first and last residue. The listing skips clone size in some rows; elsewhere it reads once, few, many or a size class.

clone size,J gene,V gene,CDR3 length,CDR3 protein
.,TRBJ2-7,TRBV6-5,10,ASSSTTRVTY
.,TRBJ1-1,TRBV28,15,ASSLLDWTGAGAEAF
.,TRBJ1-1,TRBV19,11,ASSPATGTEAF
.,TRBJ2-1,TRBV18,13,ASSSGTGIGNEQF
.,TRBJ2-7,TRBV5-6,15,ASSRGNTGGFSYEQY
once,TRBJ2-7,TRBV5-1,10,ASSEQGYEQY
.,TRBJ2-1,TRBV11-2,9,ASLLYNEQF
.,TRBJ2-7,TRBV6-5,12,ASTPPVGVGEQY
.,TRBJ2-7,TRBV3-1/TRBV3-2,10,ASSQGQGEQY
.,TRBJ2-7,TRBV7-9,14,ASSLGGGTRLYEQY
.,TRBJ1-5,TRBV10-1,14,ASARQGTRSNQPQH
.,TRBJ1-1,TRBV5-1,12,ASSPDGRHTEAF
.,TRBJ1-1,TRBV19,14,ASSHRGGSKNTEAF
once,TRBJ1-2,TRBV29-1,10,SAPDSNYGYT
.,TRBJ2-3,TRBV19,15,ASSIVWTASSTDTQY
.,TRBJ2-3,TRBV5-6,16,ASSLALAGGIRTDTQY
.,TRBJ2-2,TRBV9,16,ASSTPGIAGANTGELF
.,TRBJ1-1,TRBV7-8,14,ASSLVNSGGGTEAF
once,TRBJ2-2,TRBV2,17,ASSDAGQGFFLSTGELF
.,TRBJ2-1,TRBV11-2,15,ASSFLAGDPSYNEQF
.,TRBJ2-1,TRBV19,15,ASSRWGGLAGGDEQF
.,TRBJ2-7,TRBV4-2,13,ASSQDTGGPGEQY
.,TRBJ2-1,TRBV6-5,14,ASSYGRGGYNNEQF
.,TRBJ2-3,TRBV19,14,ASSIPSGSYTDTQY
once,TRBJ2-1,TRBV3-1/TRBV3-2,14,ASSSLTRGSYNEQF
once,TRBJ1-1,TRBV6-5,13,ASSYGTGVNTEAF
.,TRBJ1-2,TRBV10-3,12,AISEKHLSVGYT
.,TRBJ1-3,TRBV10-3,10,AIRTGGDTIY
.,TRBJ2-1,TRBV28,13,ASSPLGGTDNEQF
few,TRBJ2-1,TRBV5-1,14,ASRGLAGGRYNEQF
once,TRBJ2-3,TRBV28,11,ASRTVGRDTQY
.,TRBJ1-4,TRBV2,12,ASSGGGTNEKLF
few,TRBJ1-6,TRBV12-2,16,ASRRRDLLSPFNSPLH
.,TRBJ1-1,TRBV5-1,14,ASSLEQGIGNTEAF
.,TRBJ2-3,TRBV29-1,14,SVGSGLAVFTDTQY
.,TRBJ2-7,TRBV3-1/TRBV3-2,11,ASSPGGIYEQY
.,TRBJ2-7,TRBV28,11,ASSSGGGTQQY
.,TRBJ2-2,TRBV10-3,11,AIRASNTGELF
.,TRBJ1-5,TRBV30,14,AWSGGTDYSNQPQH
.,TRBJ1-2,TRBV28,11,ASSLFSGIGYT
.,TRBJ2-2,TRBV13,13,ASSLETGDIGELF
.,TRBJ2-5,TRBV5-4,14,ASSPYGIVGQETQY
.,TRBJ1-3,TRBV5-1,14,ASSPRPGSGGNTIY
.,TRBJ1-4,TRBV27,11,ASRRRGNEKLF
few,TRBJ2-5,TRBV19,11,ASSGSGQETQY
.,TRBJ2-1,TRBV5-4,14,ASSPSLGGPYNEQF
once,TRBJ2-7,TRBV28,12,ASRQGQGGREQY
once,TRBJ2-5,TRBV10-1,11,ASSQGFRETQY
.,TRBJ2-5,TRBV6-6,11,ASSYDSRETQY
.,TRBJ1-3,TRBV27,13,ASRETGRSGNTIY
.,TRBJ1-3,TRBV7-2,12,ASSPTGEGNTIY
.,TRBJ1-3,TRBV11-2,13,ASSRTGGDGNTIY
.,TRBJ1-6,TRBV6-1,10,ASSDPNSPLH
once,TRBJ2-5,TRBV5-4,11,ASSLQGPETQY
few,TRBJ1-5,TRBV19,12,ASSISRSNQPQH
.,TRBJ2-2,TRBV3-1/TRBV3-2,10,ASSQRTGELF
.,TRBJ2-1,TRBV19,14,ASSITGQRAYNEQF
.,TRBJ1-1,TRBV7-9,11,ASQTGANTEAF
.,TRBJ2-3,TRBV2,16,ASSQGTSGRGSTDTQY